A selection of T cell receptor beta chains follows, all from one sample in a study of regulatory T cells in long-lasting Graves disease. Each CDR3 protein gets one entry after TCRdb re-called the multiplex PCR reads with MiXCR. The data hold roughly 350,000 distinct CDR3 sequences, with over 15% observed a single time. This sample also appeared in a second study, on T cells in Graves' hyperthyroidism and ophthalmopathy.

This sample comprised peripheral blood mononuclear cells (PBMCs), obtained at new diagnosis, from a patient treated with antithyroid drugs. Receptors originate from a man aged 35 to 55 with Graves disease. CDR3s include the opening cysteine and the closing phenylalanine or tryptophan. The D gene is left open where the match is weak. Size values are once, few and many counts, or a class for expanded clones, and some rows have none.

d_gene	abundance	v_gene	j_gene	CDR3aa	CDR3nt
NA	many	TRBV2	TRBJ1-5	CASRDTGSQPQHF	TGTGCCAGCAGGGATACAGGGAGCCAGCCCCAGCATTTT
TRBD2	NA	TRBV7-3	TRBJ2-2	CASSSRAGGAGELFF	TGTGCCAGCAGCTCTCGAGCGGGGGGAGCCGGGGAGCTGTTTTTT
NA	few	TRBV14	TRBJ2-3	CASSQLGGYTDTQYF	TGTGCCAGCAGCCAACTAGGCGGTTACACAGATACGCAGTATTTT
NA	few	TRBV12-5	TRBJ2-2	CASGLVAGATGELFF	TGTGCTAGTGGTTTGGTAGCAGGGGCCACCGGGGAGCTGTTTTTT
NA	many	TRBV28	TRBJ2-7	CASWGPASYEQYF	TGTGCCAGCTGGGGACCGGCCTCCTACGAGCAGTACTTC
NA	NA	TRBV6-2/TRBV6-3	TRBJ1-6	CASSEYQGRGISPLHF	TGTGCCAGCAGTGAATACCAGGGAAGGGGGATTTCACCCCTCCACTTT
TRBD2	few	TRBV3-1	TRBJ2-7	CATGEAGGQYEQYF	TGTGCCACCGGGGAGGCGGGGGGGCAGTACGAGCAGTACTTC
TRBD2	many	TRBV5-1	TRBJ2-5	CASSLVGGGAETQYF	TGCGCCAGCAGCTTGGTAGGCGGGGGGGCCGAGACCCAGTACTTC
NA	NA	TRBV28	TRBJ2-1	CASSPGGAGEEQFF	TGTGCCAGCAGCCCCGGAGGGGCGGGTGAGGAGCAGTTCTTC
TRBD1	few	TRBV2	TRBJ1-6	CASSAQGVVNSPLHF	TGTGCCAGCAGTGCCCAGGGGGTGGTGAATTCACCCCTCCACTTT
NA	many	TRBV11-2	TRBJ2-3	CASSLLAGPPDTQYF	TGTGCCAGCAGCCTCCTGGCGGGGCCCCCAGATACGCAGTATTTT
TRBD1	NA	TRBV12-3/TRBV12-4	TRBJ2-5	CASSSGQGAKETQYF	TGTGCCAGCAGTTCGGGACAGGGGGCGAAAGAGACCCAGTACTTC
TRBD1	few	TRBV20-1	TRBJ1-5	CSAGDSELGGQPQHF	TGCAGTGCGGGGGACAGCGAACTGGGTGGTCAGCCCCAGCATTTT
NA	NA	TRBV24-1	TRBJ2-3	CATRASGSGTQYF	TGTGCCACCCGAGCCAGCGGGTCGGGTACGCAGTATTTT
NA	many	TRBV5-1	TRBJ1-1	CASSLEPGQRRTEAFF	TGCGCCAGCAGCTTGGAACCGGGCCAAAGGAGGACTGAAGCTTTCTTT
TRBD2	few	TRBV24-1	TRBJ2-5	CATEDRRGGSQYF	TGTGCCACTGAGGACCGCCGGGGAGGGTCCCAGTACTTC
NA	few	TRBV6-2/TRBV6-3	TRBJ2-2	CASRRGRLDTGELFF	TGTGCCAGCAGAAGAGGGCGTTTGGACACCGGGGAGCTGTTTTTT
NA	NA	TRBV7-6	TRBJ1-2	CASSWGPTYGYTF	TGTGCCAGCAGCTGGGGACCCACCTATGGCTACACCTTC
NA	few	TRBV14	TRBJ2-4	CASSQDSGAGTKNIQYF	TGTGCCAGCAGCCAAGATTCCGGGGCCGGGACCAAAAACATTCAGTACTTC
TRBD2	NA	TRBV29-1	TRBJ2-1	CSVLTSGVAPFF	TGCAGCGTATTGACTAGCGGGGTGGCCCCGTTCTTC
NA	many	TRBV7-2	TRBJ2-7	CASSFGRDYEQYF	TGTGCCAGCAGCTTCGGACGGGACTACGAGCAGTACTTC
TRBD2	many	TRBV5-1	TRBJ2-3	CASSAGDSTDTQYF	TGTGCCAGCAGCGCGGGGGACAGCACAGATACGCAGTATTTT
TRBD2	once	TRBV4-1	TRBJ2-1	CASSQDRVAGVIDEQFF	TGCGCCAGCAGCCAAGATCGGGTAGCGGGGGTGATAGATGAGCAGTTCTTC
NA	NA	TRBV18	TRBJ1-5	CASSPGFGDQPQHF	TGTGCCAGCTCACCAGGGTTCGGGGATCAGCCCCAGCATTTT
NA	few	TRBV5-1	TRBJ2-3	CASSPTVPSTDTQYF	TGCGCCAGCAGCCCGACTGTACCTAGCACAGATACGCAGTATTTT
NA	NA	TRBV10-3	TRBJ2-3	CAISEDRDVSRDTQYF	TGTGCCATCAGTGAAGACCGGGACGTGTCAAGAGATACGCAGTATTTT
TRBD2	NA	TRBV28	TRBJ2-3	CASSSYGGSRTDTQYF	TGTGCCAGCAGTTCGTACGGCGGGAGCAGGACAGATACGCAGTATTTT
NA	NA	TRBV12-5	TRBJ2-1	CASGDETGSYNEQFF	TGTGCTAGTGGTGATGAGACGGGCTCCTACAATGAGCAGTTCTTC
NA	many	TRBV12-3/TRBV12-4	TRBJ1-5	CASSLDGPPTNQPQHF	TGTGCCAGCAGTTTAGACGGCCCACCTACCAATCAGCCCCAGCATTTT
TRBD1	NA	TRBV15	TRBJ2-1	CATSRVWTGVYNEQFF	TGTGCCACCAGCAGAGTGTGGACAGGCGTATACAATGAGCAGTTCTTC
NA	few	TRBV20-1	TRBJ1-3	CSARGADFTGNTIYF	TGCAGTGCTAGGGGGGCAGACTTCACCGGAAACACCATATATTTT
NA	many	TRBV28	TRBJ1-1	CASSLWRTNTEAFF	TGTGCCAGCAGTTTATGGAGGACTAACACTGAAGCTTTCTTT
TRBD1	NA	TRBV19	TRBJ2-1	CASSGPTGGVYHEQFF	TGTGCCAGTAGTGGACCGACAGGGGGCGTATATCATGAGCAGTTCTTC
NA	many	TRBV2	TRBJ2-1	CASSGGYNEQFF	TGTGCCAGCAGTGGGGGATACAATGAGCAGTTCTTC
NA	many	TRBV5-1	TRBJ1-1	CASSPGGGIGNTEAFF	TGCGCCAGCAGCCCGGGGGGGGGGATTGGGAACACTGAAGCTTTCTTT
NA	few	TRBV28	TRBJ1-2	CASSLSPVTDYGYTF	TGTGCCAGCAGTTTATCCCCAGTTACCGACTATGGCTACACCTTC
NA	few	TRBV27	TRBJ1-1	CASSSYYREGTEAFF	TGTGCCAGCAGTTCCTATTACAGGGAGGGCACTGAAGCTTTCTTT
NA	many	TRBV7-2	TRBJ1-4	CASSGTQEKLFF	TGTGCCAGCAGCGGAACGCAAGAAAAACTGTTTTTT
NA	many	TRBV5-8	TRBJ2-1	CASSLAGTGDEQFF	TGTGCCAGCAGCTTGGCAGGGACGGGAGATGAGCAGTTCTTC
NA	many	TRBV20-1	TRBJ1-1	CSAREGGMGTEAFF	TGCAGTGCTAGAGAGGGGGGCATGGGGACTGAAGCTTTCTTT
TRBD1	NA	TRBV4-2	TRBJ1-2	CASSQDYFSGTAVGGGYTF	TGTGCCAGCAGCCAAGATTACTTTTCAGGGACAGCCGTGGGGGGTGGCTACACCTTC
NA	NA	TRBV25-1	TRBJ2-7	CASSERGAYGEQYF	TGTGCCAGCAGTGAACGGGGGGCATATGGCGAGCAGTACTTC
NA	many	TRBV4-1	TRBJ2-3	CASSQSSEADTQYF	TGCGCCAGCAGCCAGTCTAGCGAGGCAGATACGCAGTATTTT